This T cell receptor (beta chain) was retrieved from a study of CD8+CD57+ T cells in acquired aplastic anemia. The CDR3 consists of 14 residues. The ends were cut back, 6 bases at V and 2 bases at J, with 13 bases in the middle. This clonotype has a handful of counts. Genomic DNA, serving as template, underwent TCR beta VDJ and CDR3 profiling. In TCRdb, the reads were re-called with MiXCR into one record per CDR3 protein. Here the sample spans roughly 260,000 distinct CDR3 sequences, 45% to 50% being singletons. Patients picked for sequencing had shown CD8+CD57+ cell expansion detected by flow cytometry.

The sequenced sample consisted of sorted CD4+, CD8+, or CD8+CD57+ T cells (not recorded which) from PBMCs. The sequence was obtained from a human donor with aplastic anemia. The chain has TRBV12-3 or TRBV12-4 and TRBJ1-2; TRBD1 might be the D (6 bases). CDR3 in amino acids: CASSRDTGNYGYTF. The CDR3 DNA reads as TGTGCCAGCAGCCGGGACACAGGGAACTATGGCTACACCTTC.